These 21 T cell receptor beta chains were sequenced from one sample in a study of monozygotic twins with inflammatory bowel disease. One entry per CDR3 protein, without DNA, is what TCRdb gives after re-calling the 5' RACE reads. The listing contains 350,000 to 500,000 distinct CDR3 sequences. The source material was blood. The receptors here all came from a human donor with ulcerative colitis or Crohn's disease, or a healthy co-twin of an affected twin (not recorded which).

This chain joins TRBV12-3 or TRBV12-4 and TRBJ2-5; no DNA is available, so the TRBD1 call from TCRdb remains unchecked. This CDR3 has 14 amino acids. CDR3 in amino acids: CASSSFPGQETQYF.

The chain uses TRBV4-3 and TRBJ2-1; TCRdb lists TRBD1, though no DNA is available to test this call. CDR1 and CDR2 from the germline V gene are LGHNA and YSLEER. The CDR3 extends over 18 amino acids. CDR3 region: CASSTRIGGLVAYNEQFF.

This chain joins TRBV5-1 and TRBJ1-1; the TRBD1 assignment by TCRdb is unverifiable without DNA. This CDR3 has 14 residues. CDR1 SGHRS and CDR2 YFSETQ come from the germline V gene. The CDR3 is CASRRSGGNTEAFF.

The rearrangement uses TRBV7-9 and TRBJ1-2; the TCRdb call, TRBD1, lacks DNA for checking. The CDR3 loop spans 13 amino acids. Germline loops: CDR1 SEHNR, CDR2 FQNEAQ (reference sequence). CDR3 protein: CASSSRGAYGYTF.

CDR3 region: CASKWANTEAFF. The J gene is TRBJ1-1, the V gene TRBV6-2 or TRBV6-3. Germline values: CDR1 MNHEY, CDR2 SVGEGT. CDR3 length: 12 amino acids.

The CDR3 region is CASSPGVLGNNEQFF. This rearrangement joins TRBV27 to TRBJ2-1; TCRdb proposes TRBD1, but this gene call is untestable without DNA. Germline CDR1 is MNHEY and CDR2 is SMNVEV (reference sequence). The CDR3 sequence is 15 residues long.

The chain joins TRBV7-9 to TRBJ1-1. CDR1 and CDR2 from the germline V gene are SEHNR and FQNEAQ (reference sequence). The CDR3 loop spans 11 amino acids. The CDR3 sequence: CASSLRNEAFF. The full variable domain, in which reference TRBV7-9 and TRBJ1-1 provide the parts outside the CDR3, is DTGVSQNPRHKITKRGQNVTFRCDPISEHNRLYWYRQTLGQGPEFLTYFQNEAQLEKSRLLSDRFSAERPKGSFSTLEIQRTEQGDSAMYLCASSLRNEAFFGQGTRLTVV.

The CDR3 loop is CASRPGLGDTGELFF. The rearrangement links TRBV6-4 to TRBJ2-2; checking the TCRdb D call of TRBD2 is not possible without DNA. Looked up from germline, CDR1 is MRHNA and CDR2 is SNTAGT. The CDR3 runs to 15 residues.

The chain uses TRBV10-3 and TRBJ1-5; there is no DNA to check the TCRdb D call of TRBD1. The CDR3 totals 14 residues. Germline CDR1 and CDR2: ENHRY and SYGVKD. CDR3 region: CAISTGQVIQPQHF.

V usage is TRBV20-1 and J usage is TRBJ2-1; TCRdb picks TRBD2, but there is no DNA to check that call. Looked up from germline, CDR1 is DFQATT and CDR2 is SNEGSKA (reference sequence). This CDR3 has 15 residues. The CDR3 loop is CSAPPAGLPYNEQFF.

The chain joins TRBV18 to TRBJ2-7; there is no DNA to check the TCRdb D call of TRBD1. The germline CDR1 and CDR2 sequences are KGHSH and LQKENI. The CDR3 sequence is 15 residues long. The CDR3 spells CASSQSGTDRYEQYF.

This CDR3 is CSAPHPLNAFF. The chain combines TRBV20-1 with TRBJ1-1; with no DNA, the TCRdb D assignment of TRBD1 cannot be verified. This CDR3 comprises 11 residues. Germline V lookup: CDR1 DFQATT, CDR2 SNEGSKA (reference sequence).

CDR3 sequence: CASGYGRGEQYF. The J gene is TRBJ2-7, the V gene TRBV6-2 or TRBV6-3. There are 12 residues in the CDR3. The germline V gene has CDR1 MNHEY and CDR2 SVGEGT.

The rearrangement links TRBV7-6 to TRBJ2-3. The CDR3 spans 13 residues. The germline V gene encodes CDR1 SGHVS and CDR2 FNYEAQ. The CDR3 is CASSLVEADTQYF.

The V and J genes are TRBV12-3 or TRBV12-4 and TRBJ1-1. The CDR3 covers 15 residues. This CDR3 is CASSLGGAMNTEAFF.

The chain uses TRBV29-1 and TRBJ1-3. The CDR3 extends over 14 amino acids. Germline lookup yields CDR1 SQVTM and CDR2 ANQGSEA. The CDR3 protein is CSVEVGTSGNTIYF. The full variable domain, rest sourced from reference TRBV29-1 and TRBJ1-3, is SAVISQKPSRDICQRGTSLTIQCQVDSQVTMMFWYRQQPGQSLTLIATANQGSEATYESGFVIDKFPISRPNLTFSTLTVSNMSPEDSSIYLCSVEVGTSGNTIYFGEGSWLTVV.

The chain recombines TRBV7-9 with TRBJ2-7; absent DNA, TCRdb's TRBD1 call cannot be checked. This CDR3 region has 14 residues. Looked up from germline, CDR1 is SEHNR and CDR2 is FQNEAQ (reference sequence). The CDR3 protein is CASTGTEIHYEQYF.

This sequence joins TRBV7-6 and TRBJ2-2. This CDR3 spans 13 amino acids. Germline V CDR1 and CDR2: SGHVS, FNYEAQ. The CDR3: CASSTQATGELFF.

The chain is built from TRBV20-1 and TRBJ2-5. CDR1 and CDR2 (germline): DFQATT, SNEGSKA (reference sequence). The CDR3 totals 12 residues. CDR3 residues: CSARDNWETQYF.

This sequence joins TRBV7-2 and TRBJ1-6; the TCRdb call, TRBD1, lacks DNA for checking. Germline V CDR1 and CDR2: SGHTA, FQGNSA. CDR3 size: 15 residues. The CDR3 is CASSLVGGGRSPLHF.

V gene TRBV6-2 or TRBV6-3 combines with J gene TRBJ2-1; TCRdb names TRBD2, which stays unverified in the absence of DNA. Germline V gene data show CDR1 as MNHEY and CDR2 as SVGEGT. The CDR3 spans 14 residues. The CDR3 sequence is CASTTGGRRVEQFF.